The T cell receptor beta chain under discussion was sequenced for a study of early stage breast cancer tumors. Background on the study: The ER+/PR+/HER2- tumors included about 8 ductal and four lobular carcinomas.

For this clone: Antigen: not known.

This CDR3 contains 15 residues. The V end lost 0 bases, the J end lost 4 bases, and 13 bases lay between the germline ends. Germline CDR1 and CDR2: LNHDA and SQIVND (reference sequence). General study results and limits: Most shared enriched TCRB sequences were commonly generated ones.

Each sample had two DNA replicates, 0.5 ug blood or around 1.6 ug tissue. Sequenced by immunoSEQ multiplex PCR; TCRdb stores in-frame clones only, minus some. The top ten hold roughly 4.7% of the sample, which has more than 65,000 clones, roughly 80% seen once. V gene TRBV19 combines with J gene TRBJ2-7; the D gene is possibly TRBD1 (5 bases). This TCR came from a person aged 35-55 years with breast cancer. The sequencing sample was made of blood. The CDR3 coding sequence is TGTGCCAGTAGTATAGACGACAGCTTCCTTTACGAGCAGTACTTC. Translated: CASSIDDSFLYEQYF.